This T cell receptor (beta chain) was profiled in a study of cytomegalovirus exposure and HLA in healthy donors. This clone was counted between two and nine times. The V end lost 8 bases, the J end lost 0 bases, and 8 bases lay between the germline ends. CDR3 length: 13 residues. From germline, CDR1 is MNHEY and CDR2 SVGAGI. It was with 60 Vbeta and 13 Jbeta primers that the PCR ran. Generated by immunoSEQ multiplex PCR, the TCRdb table keeps only in-frame clones and is missing some. The sample consists of about 130,000 clones, more than 65% of them appearing once. The clonotype was recovered from a male donor in good health and CMV-seropositive. The sequenced sample consisted of PBMCs. The rearrangement uses TRBV6-5 and TRBJ1-5, with D possibly matching TRBD1 (6 bases). The CDR3 DNA follows: TGTGCCAGCGGGACATTTAGCAATCAGCCCCAGCATTTT. Translated, it gives CASGTFSNQPQHF.